A single sample is the source of the 10 T cell receptor beta chains below, sequenced in a study of early T cells in non-severe SARS-CoV-2 infection. Via MiXCR, TCRdb re-called the 5' RACE reads, giving one row per CDR3 protein. Of over 95,000 distinct CDR3 sequences in the sample, 16% were seen once. Specimen: whole blood. Receptors were obtained from an adult who was a healthcare worker with PCR-confirmed SARS-CoV-2 infection or an uninfected control (not recorded which).

V is TRBV28 and J is TRBJ1-5; tentative D call: TRBD1 (6 bases). Per germline, CDR1 MDHEN and CDR2 SYDVKM. CDR3 length: 14 amino acids. The ends were cut back, 0 bases at V and 7 bases at J, with 10 bases in the middle. The CDR3 region has the DNA TGTGCCAGCAGTTTATGGGCAGGGGAACAGCCCCAGCATTTT. Amino acid sequence: CASSLWAGEQPQHF. Using reference TRBV28 and TRBJ1-5 for the parts outside the CDR3, the full variable domain is DVKVTQSSRYLVKRTGEKVFLECVQDMDHENMFWYRQDPGLGLRLIYFSYDVKMKEKGDIPEGYSVSREKKERFSLILESASTNQTSMYLCASSLWAGEQPQHFGDGTRLSIL.

This clonotype was observed a handful of times. The chain uses TRBV6-2 or TRBV6-3 and TRBJ1-2; D call uncertain. Germline V lookup: CDR1 MNHEY, CDR2 SVGEGT. V dropped 7 bases and J dropped 2 bases, with 17 bases sitting between them. The CDR3 extends over 15 amino acids. CDR3: CASTTGPSSNYGYTF. The CDR3 DNA is TGTGCCAGCACGACCGGGCCCTCGTCCAACTATGGCTACACCTTC.

This clonotype was seen many times. The chain combines TRBV29-1 with TRBJ1-1; D is unclear. The V end lost 2 bases, the J end lost 3 bases, and 7 bases lay between the germline ends. Germline V gene sequence: CDR1 SQVTM, CDR2 ANQGSEA. The CDR3 has 12 amino acids. The CDR3 sequence: CSVEKADTEAFF. DNA of the CDR3: TGCAGCGTTGAAAAGGCGGACACTGAAGCTTTCTTT.

The V and J genes are TRBV25-1 and TRBJ2-3, with TRBD1 as a possible D gene (5 bases). The CDR3 spans 15 residues. Germline assignment: CDR1 MGHDK and CDR2 SYGVNS. Trimming removed 2 bases from V and 0 bases from J, with 9 bases in between. CDR3 sequence: CASSERGLSTDTQYF. DNA for the CDR3: TGTGCCAGCAGTGAAAGGGGCCTTAGCACAGATACGCAGTATTTT.

Here the CDR3 DNA reads TGTGCCTGGAGTTGGGGGAGCAATCAGCCCCAGCATTTT. Translated, it gives CAWSWGSNQPQHF. V usage is TRBV30 and J usage is TRBJ1-5, with D maybe TRBD1 (5 bases). This CDR3 comprises 13 residues. In germline, CDR1 is GTSNPN, CDR2 SVGIG (reference sequence). V shed 2 bases and J shed 1 base, with 6 bases lying between them.

The rearrangement joins TRBV7-9 to TRBJ1-3; no definite D call. Germline CDR1 reads SEHNR; CDR2 reads FQNEAQ (reference sequence). The CDR3 has 15 amino acids. The V and J ends lost 5 bases and 1 base respectively, with 12 bases between them. In DNA, the CDR3 is TGTGCCAGCAGCCCCGACCGCCGTTCTGGAAACACCATATATTTT. Translating it yields CASSPDRRSGNTIYF.

The J gene is TRBJ2-1, the V gene TRBV18; 7 positions agree with TRBD1. The V gene end was trimmed by 6 bases and the J gene end by 0 bases; junction bases not matched to a gene: 14. This CDR3 is 18 amino acids long. CDR1 and CDR2 from the germline V gene are KGHSH and LQKENI. The CDR3 coding sequence is TGTGCCAGCTCCACAGGGGAGTACCTCTGGAGCTCCTACAATGAGCAGTTCTTC. Its protein product is CASSTGEYLWSSYNEQFF.

The J gene is TRBJ2-1, the V gene TRBV10-3; 10 bases map to TRBD2. The CDR3 is 17 residues long. Germline V gene sequence: CDR1 ENHRY, CDR2 SYGVKD. V shed 2 bases and J 3 bases; nucleotides not matched to a gene: 7. The CDR3 is CAISEAGLADFYNEQFF. DNA for the CDR3: TGTGCCATCAGTGAGGCAGGACTAGCGGACTTCTACAATGAGCAGTTCTTC.

The V call is TRBV11-2, the J call TRBJ2-1; no reliable D call. The CDR3 is 13 amino acids. With 8 bases removed from V and 4 bases from J, the gap between germline ends came to 12 bases. In germline, CDR1 is SGHAT, CDR2 FQNNGV. CDR3 protein: CASLPFPYNEQFF. The CDR3 coding sequence is TGTGCCAGCCTTCCGTTCCCATACAATGAGCAGTTCTTC.

V and J are TRBV6-5 and TRBJ1-3; D is undetermined. The germline V and J ends were trimmed by 2 bases and 0 bases, with 11 bases remaining between them. The CDR3 sequence is 16 residues long. CDR1 is MNHEY, CDR2 SVGAGI, per germline. Here the CDR3 reads CASSYRPFVSGNTIYF. As DNA, the CDR3 is TGTGCCAGCAGTTACCGCCCCTTTGTCTCTGGAAACACCATATATTTT.